One sample yielded the 25 T cell receptor beta chains listed below, sequenced in a study of beta chain features in type 1 diabetes. Expressed TCRB transcripts got sequenced, as all isolated RNA was reverse transcribed. Here immunoSEQ multiplex PCR was the method, and the copy in TCRdb shows in-frame clones only, minus some. The repertoire holds almost 350,000 clones, with 7% to 10% as singletons. Findings and limits, study-wide: Across all four CD4+ subsets, people with type 1 diabetes showed modestly shorter TCRB CDR3s.

These receptors lack a known antigen. Sequenced: central memory CD4+ T cells from blood. The source of these receptors is a man under 40 with type 1 diabetes.

V is TRBV7-9 and J is TRBJ2-7; D is unclear. The CDR3 has 13 amino acids. The germline V gene encodes CDR1 SEHNR and CDR2 FQNEAQ (reference sequence). The V and J ends lost 6 bases and 2 bases respectively, with 11 bases between them. CDR3 sequence reads: CASSRTVPYEQYF. The CDR3 DNA follows: TGTGCCAGCAGTCGGACGGTACCCTACGAGCAGTACTTC.

The chain combines TRBV30 with TRBJ1-4; TRBD1 might be the D (5 bases). The CDR3 consists of 17 residues. V lost 4 bases and J 8 bases, leaving 26 bases between the germline ends. The V gene's germline CDR1 is GTSNPN and CDR2 SVGIG (reference sequence). CDR3 sequence (DNA): TGTGCCTGGACCAGACGTCTCGTGGCCGGGGGTGAAGAAAAACTGTTTTTT. Translation: CAWTRRLVAGGEEKLFF.

The J gene is TRBJ2-2, the V gene TRBV7-2; D is unresolved. The CDR3 consists of 12 residues. Germline V lookup: CDR1 SGHTA, CDR2 FQGNSA. V was pared by 8 bases and J by 5 bases, with 9 bases between. The CDR3 DNA sequence: TGTGCCAGCCTGTTAGATACCGGGGAGCTGTTTTTT. It codes for CASLLDTGELFF.

V and J are TRBV7-9 and TRBJ1-1; tentative D call: TRBD1 (5 bases). From germline, CDR1 is SEHNR and CDR2 FQNEAQ (reference sequence). V dropped 1 base and J dropped 5 bases, with 11 bases sitting between them. CDR3 size: 14 residues. CDR3 in amino acids: CASSLEGPRTEAFF. For the CDR3, the DNA is TGTGCCAGCAGCTTAGAGGGGCCGCGGACTGAAGCTTTCTTT.

This rearrangement joins TRBV11-2 to TRBJ1-1; no reliable D call. There are 14 residues in the CDR3. Germline assignment: CDR1 SGHAT and CDR2 FQNNGV. Trimming removed 6 bases from V and 11 bases from J, with 22 bases in between. CDR3 loop: CASRLNRAAEEAFF. The CDR3 region has the DNA TGTGCCAGCAGGTTAAACCGGGCCGCGGAGGAGGCTTTCTTT.

Only a few counts were recorded for this clone. V usage is TRBV5-6 and J usage is TRBJ1-2, with D maybe TRBD1 (5 bases). The CDR3 is 12 amino acids. Germline values: CDR1 SGHDT, CDR2 YYEEEE. V was trimmed by 0 bases and J by 8 bases, leaving 8 bases between them. CDR3 sequence reads: CASSLEGTGYTF. In DNA, the CDR3 is TGTGCCAGCAGCTTGGAGGGGACGGGCTACACCTTC.

This clone has just a few counts. The chain joins TRBV28 to TRBJ2-5; 7 nucleotides agree with TRBD2. The V segment lost 5 bases and the J segment 5 bases; nucleotides outside the gene matches: 11. From germline, CDR1 is MDHEN and CDR2 SYDVKM. There are 15 residues in the CDR3. The CDR3 is CASSQSGANRETQYF. CDR3 sequence (DNA): TGTGCCAGCAGTCAAAGCGGGGCTAACCGGGAGACCCAGTACTTC.

This clone has more than one count but fewer than ten. The gene calls are TRBV19 and TRBJ2-5; 12 bases match TRBD2. CDR1 is LNHDA, CDR2 SQIVND, per germline (reference sequence). The junction had 4 bases not matched to a gene; V was cut back by 5 bases and J by 6 bases. The CDR3 has 14 residues. The CDR3 loop reads CASSRTSGGKTQYF. Written as DNA, the CDR3 is TGTGCCAGTAGTCGCACTAGCGGGGGGAAGACCCAGTACTTC. Based on the CDR3 plus reference TRBV19 and TRBJ2-5, the full variable domain is DGGITQSPKYLFRKEGQNVTLSCEQNLNHDAMYWYRQDPGQGLRLIYYSQIVNDFQKGDIAEGYSVSREKKESFPLTVTSAQKNPTAFYLCASSRTSGGKTQYFGPGTRLLVL.

In this sample, this clone turned up many times. The chain joins TRBV29-1 to TRBJ2-3; TRBD2 might be the D (5 bases). Germline-derived CDR1 and CDR2 are SQVTM and ANQGSEA. The CDR3 has 14 amino acids. Trimming took off 0 bases at V and 4 bases at J, with 11 bases between the two ends. CDR3 amino acids: CSVEDRRGADTQYF. The CDR3 bases are TGCAGCGTTGAAGATAGACGGGGAGCAGATACGCAGTATTTT.

This clone occurred a few times. This chain links TRBV28 with TRBJ1-1; 7 bases map to TRBD1. Germline V gene sequence: CDR1 MDHEN, CDR2 SYDVKM. The CDR3 runs to 13 residues. The CDR3 DNA reads as TGTCGAGTGTACGGACAGGTAGCCACTGAAGCTTTCTTT. Its protein is CRVYGQVATEAFF.

This clone occurred a few times. This chain joins TRBV11-2 and TRBJ2-1; D gene uncertain. The CDR3 totals 14 residues. V dropped 0 bases and J dropped 2 bases, with 5 bases sitting between them. Germline CDR1 reads SGHAT; CDR2 reads FQNNGV. The CDR3, as DNA: TGTGCCAGCAGCTTAGAACTCCCCTACAATGAGCAGTTCTTC. Protein: CASSLELPYNEQFF.

There are many counts of this clone. The J gene is TRBJ1-1, the V gene TRBV28; D gene unclear. V gave up 8 bases and J gave up 3 bases, with 10 bases separating them. The CDR3 has 12 amino acids. The germline CDR1 and CDR2 sequences are MDHEN and SYDVKM. The CDR3 DNA reads TGTGCCAGCGCCCGCGGGTACACTGAAGCTTTCTTT. As protein: CASARGYTEAFF. Looking up the rest from reference TRBV28 and TRBJ1-1 gives the full variable domain: DVKVTQSSRYLVKRTGEKVFLECVQDMDHENMFWYRQDPGLGLRLIYFSYDVKMKEKGDIPEGYSVSREKKERFSLILESASTNQTSMYLCASARGYTEAFFGQGTRLTVV.

The chain couples TRBV28 to TRBJ2-5, with 7 bases fitting TRBD2. Germline V gene lookup returns CDR1 MDHEN and CDR2 SYDVKM. The CDR3 sequence is 14 residues long. The junction had 5 bases not matched to a gene; V was cut back by 5 bases and J by 2 bases. In DNA form, the CDR3 reads TGTGCCAGCAGTCCCGTGGGGGGGCAAGAGACCCAGTACTTC. It encodes CASSPVGGQETQYF. The complete variable domain, with remaining parts taken from reference TRBV28 and TRBJ2-5, reads DVKVTQSSRYLVKRTGEKVFLECVQDMDHENMFWYRQDPGLGLRLIYFSYDVKMKEKGDIPEGYSVSREKKERFSLILESASTNQTSMYLCASSPVGGQETQYFGPGTRLLVL.

This rearrangement joins TRBV19 to TRBJ2-1; TRBD1 matches at 10 bases. This CDR3 has 16 amino acids. The ends lost 5 bases at V and 9 bases at J; junction bases unmatched: 13. Germline V gene data show CDR1 as LNHDA and CDR2 as SQIVND (reference sequence). The CDR3 sequence: CASSAPGQGTSGEQFF. Here the CDR3 DNA reads TGTGCCAGTAGTGCGCCGGGACAGGGGACCTCGGGTGAGCAGTTCTTC.

This clone was seen a handful of times. The rearrangement uses TRBV6-5 and TRBJ1-6, with unresolved D. Trimming removed 6 bases from V and 3 bases from J, with 12 bases in between. In germline, CDR1 is MNHEY, CDR2 SVGAGI. The CDR3 spans 15 residues. CDR3: CASRAMGSYNSPLHF. The CDR3 nucleotides are TGTGCCAGCAGGGCCATGGGCAGCTATAATTCACCCCTCCACTTT.

The genes are TRBV6-5 and TRBJ1-1; D may be TRBD1 (5 bases). V dropped 2 bases and J dropped 12 bases, with 10 bases sitting between them. Looked up from germline, CDR1 is MNHEY and CDR2 is SVGAGI. The CDR3 spans 11 residues. The CDR3 sequence: CASSYATETFF. The DNA for the CDR3 is TGTGCCAGCAGTTACGCGACAGAGACTTTCTTT.

The chain carries TRBV27 and TRBJ2-7; 7 nucleotides align to TRBD1. This CDR3 comprises 16 residues. The V gene end was trimmed by 1 base and the J gene end by 4 bases; junction bases not matched to a gene: 10. Germline loops: CDR1 MNHEY, CDR2 SMNVEV (reference sequence). The DNA for the CDR3 is TGTGCCAGCAGTTTATATGGGTCAGGGGGTGGGTACGAGCAGTACTTC. Protein sequence: CASSLYGSGGGYEQYF.

V usage is TRBV28 and J usage is TRBJ1-5; perhaps TRBD1 as D (5 bases). CDR1 is MDHEN, CDR2 SYDVKM, per germline. Deletions cut 6 bases from V and 3 bases from J, with 15 bases between. The CDR3 contains 15 residues. The CDR3 loop is CASRRSGTLNQPQHF. CDR3 bases: TGTGCCAGCAGGCGTTCCGGGACCCTCAATCAGCCCCAGCATTTT.

The rearrangement links TRBV2 to TRBJ2-2; 11 positions agree with TRBD2. The germline V gene has CDR1 SNHLY and CDR2 FYNNEI. This CDR3 contains 16 residues. The junction had 4 bases not matched to a gene; V was cut back by 7 bases and J by 0 bases. CDR3 DNA: TGTGCCAGCATTTCTAGCGGGGGGCCGAACACCGGGGAGCTGTTTTTT. Protein product: CASISSGGPNTGELFF. Full variable domain (missing parts from reference TRBV2 and TRBJ2-2): EPEVTQTPSHQVTQMGQEVILRCVPISNHLYFYWYRQILGQKVEFLVSFYNNEISEKSEIFDDQFSVERPDGSNFTLKIRSTKLEDSAMYFCASISSGGPNTGELFFGEGSRLTVL.

A note on this clone: An end of the junction differs from the germline gene, which may be a read error. This sequence joins TRBV6-6 and TRBJ2-6; D is unclear. CDR3 length equals 15 residues. The germline gives CDR1 MNHNY, CDR2 SVGAGI (reference sequence). CDR3 sequence: CAISEASDGANVLTF. DNA for the CDR3: TGTGCCATCAGTGAGGCGTCGGATGGGGCCAACGTCCTGACTTTC.

In this sample, this clone turned up a few times. The V call is TRBV7-2, the J call TRBJ2-7; 10 nucleotides match TRBD2. Germline loops: CDR1 SGHTA, CDR2 FQGNSA. This CDR3 spans 14 amino acids. Germline trimming cut 3 bases from V and 2 bases from J; bases unmatched to any gene: 1. CDR3 bases: TGTGCCAGCAGCTTGACTAGCGGGCCCTACGAGCAGTACTTC. Translated, it gives CASSLTSGPYEQYF.

The table lists this clone with a few counts. The same CDR3 also results from other DNA sequences found in this sample. This chain uses TRBV19 with TRBJ1-5; 11 nucleotides match TRBD1. The trim removed 9 bases at V and 1 base at J, leaving 5 bases unmatched. The CDR3 covers 15 residues. Germline-derived CDR1 and CDR2 are LNHDA and SQIVND (reference sequence). DNA of the CDR3: TGTGCCAGCACCGGGACAGGGGGAAGCAATCAGCCCCAGCATTTT. This sequence encodes CASTGTGGSNQPQHF.

The V call is TRBV6-5, the J call TRBJ1-5, with D tentatively TRBD1 (6 bases). V shed 1 base and J shed 9 bases, with 16 bases lying between them. This CDR3 is 15 amino acids long. The germline CDR1 and CDR2 sequences are MNHEY and SVGAGI. In DNA form, the CDR3 reads TGTGCCAGCAGTTACTGGGGGCGGGATGGGGGGCCCCAGCATTTT. Its translation is CASSYWGRDGGPQHF.

This chain uses TRBV6-5 with TRBJ2-3; 7 bases match TRBD1. This CDR3 spans 14 amino acids. The junction had 6 bases not matched to a gene; V was cut back by 4 bases and J by 5 bases. Germline V gene lookup returns CDR1 MNHEY and CDR2 SVGAGI. In DNA form, the CDR3 reads TGTGCCAGCAGTTCCCGTACAGGGGAAGATACGCAGTATTTT. Translated: CASSSRTGEDTQYF.

This clone was detected a few times. This chain uses TRBV7-2 with TRBJ1-4, with 9 bases aligning to TRBD1. V lost 6 bases, J lost 7 bases, and 9 bases stayed unmatched. From germline, CDR1 is SGHTA and CDR2 FQGNSA. The length of the CDR3 is 15 residues. CDR3 in amino acids: CASRRDRVVSEKLFF. CDR3 sequence (DNA): TGTGCCAGCAGGAGGGACAGGGTTGTTTCTGAAAAACTGTTTTTT.